The 11 T cell receptor beta chains below come from one sample, sequenced in a study of OX40 agonist ivuxolimab in advanced cancers. Assay used: immunoSEQ multiplex PCR; TCRdb lists only in-frame clones, some missing. In the table there are tens of thousands of clones, roughly 88% of which are singletons. The specimen comprised CD4+ or CD8+ T cells sorted from blood, sampled in a trial of the OX40 agonist ivuxolimab. These receptors were collected from an adult with an advanced solid tumor such as melanoma, head and neck, liver or kidney cancer.

The chain has TRBV5-1 and TRBJ1-3; D is unclear. V was trimmed by 7 bases and J by 0 bases, leaving 8 bases between them. From germline, CDR1 is SGHRS and CDR2 YFSETQ. CDR3 length: 13 amino acids. In DNA, the CDR3 is TGCGCCAGCTCTAGAGGCTCTGGAAACACCATATATTTT. It translates to CASSRGSGNTIYF.

V and J are TRBV2 and TRBJ2-3; TRBD1 is a possible D gene (5 bases). Trimming stripped 7 bases from V and 4 bases from J, with 12 bases between. The CDR3 covers 13 residues. Germline V gene lookup returns CDR1 SNHLY and CDR2 FYNNEI. The CDR3 nucleotides read TGTGCCAGCAAAGGGGAAGGGTCAGATACGCAGTATTTT. This gives the protein CASKGEGSDTQYF.

This sequence joins TRBV5-1 and TRBJ1-3; D possibly corresponds to TRBD1 (5 bases). CDR1 is SGHRS, CDR2 YFSETQ, per germline. The CDR3 has 15 residues. The V end was cut by 3 bases, the J end by 4 bases, with 14 bases between. The CDR3 nucleotides read TGCGCCAGCAGCTCGGATGTGGGGGACGGAAACACCATATATTTT. Protein product: CASSSDVGDGNTIYF.

The chain links TRBV7-2 to TRBJ2-5; 8 nucleotides align to TRBD1. The CDR3 is made up of 14 amino acids. V lost 1 base and J lost 8; bases outside the gene matches: 6. In germline, CDR1 is SGHTA, CDR2 FQGNSA. The CDR3 coding sequence is TGTGCCAGCAGCTTAGGACAGGGGCCTCTTACCCAGTACTTC. Protein sequence: CASSLGQGPLTQYF.

The rearrangement links TRBV2 to TRBJ2-3; possibly TRBD1 for D (7 bases). Deletions cut 4 bases from V and 2 bases from J, with 13 bases between. Germline V gene data show CDR1 as SNHLY and CDR2 as FYNNEI. The CDR3 has 15 amino acids. The CDR3 region is CASSGQGGFTDTQYF. The CDR3 DNA reads as TGTGCCAGCAGTGGACAGGGAGGTTTCACAGATACGCAGTATTTT.

This clone came up once. V usage is TRBV5-3 and J usage is TRBJ1-2, with a tentative D call TRBD1 (5 bases). TRBV5-3 is filed as an ORF, its function uncertain. V lost 3 bases and J 0 bases, leaving 15 bases between the germline ends. CDR3 size: 16 residues. CDR3: CARSSIEGAANYGYTF. CDR3 coding DNA: TGTGCCAGAAGCTCCATTGAAGGGGCAGCTAACTATGGCTACACCTTC.

This chain links TRBV7-3 with TRBJ2-4; D is perhaps TRBD1 (6 bases). Germline CDR1 SGHTA, CDR2 FQGTGA. Deletions cut 0 bases from V and 8 bases from J, with 14 bases between. The CDR3 covers 15 residues. CDR3 DNA: TGTGCCAGCAGCTTAACAGCGTCCAAGGGGGACATTCAGTACTTC. Its protein is CASSLTASKGDIQYF.

This clone was picked up one time. This chain links TRBV28 with TRBJ2-7; 7 nucleotides match TRBD2. Unmatched junction bases numbered 12, after V lost 3 bases and J lost 4 bases. The CDR3 is made up of 16 amino acids. CDR1 and CDR2 from the germline V gene are MDHEN and SYDVKM. In DNA, the CDR3 is TGTGCCAGCAGTTTCCTCCTGACTAGCAGGAGATACGAGCAGTACTTC. Its protein is CASSFLLTSRRYEQYF.

The chain has TRBV4-1 and TRBJ2-1; D remains unclear. Germline V CDR1 and CDR2: MGHRA, YSYEKL. The CDR3 covers 13 residues. Between the trimmed V and J ends, which lost 1 base and 14 bases, there was a span of 15 bases. DNA for the CDR3: TGCGCCAGCAGCCAAGGTGGAGACGGGCTAAAGTTCTTC. Translation: CASSQGGDGLKFF.

The CDR3 DNA is TGCGCCAGCAGCGAACCCCTTGGACCGTTGAACACTGAAGCTTTCTTT. This encodes CASSEPLGPLNTEAFF. The genes are TRBV5-1 and TRBJ1-1; D gene uncertain. V was shortened by 4 bases and J by 0 bases, with 16 bases between the two germline ends. This CDR3 spans 16 amino acids. CDR1 SGHRS and CDR2 YFSETQ come from the germline V gene. The full variable domain, in which reference TRBV5-1 and TRBJ1-1 provide the parts outside the CDR3, is KAGVTQTPRYLIKTRGQQVTLSCSPISGHRSVSWYQQTPGQGLQFLFEYFSETQRNKGNFPGRFSGRQFSNSRSEMNVSTLELGDSALYLCASSEPLGPLNTEAFFGQGTRLTVV.

V and J are TRBV19 and TRBJ2-5; TRBD2 agrees at 11 bases. The end of the DNA fits TRBJ2-7 better, so the J call may be wrong. Germline CDR1 LNHDA, CDR2 SQIVND (reference sequence). The CDR3 extends over 16 amino acids. CDR3 bases: TGTGCCAGTAGTATAGCCGGGACTAGCGGCTCCTACGAGCAGTACTTC. This gives the protein CASSIAGTSGSYEQYF.